These T cell receptor beta chains were read from a single sample in a study of beta chain features in type 1 diabetes. Profiling relied on immunoSEQ multiplex PCR, and the TCRdb table lists in-frame clones only, not all of them. The sample carries fewer than 900,000 clones, roughly 16% recorded once. The sequenced material came from naive CD4+ T cells from blood. The receptors here all came from a woman in her late teens or twenties in good health. Both conserved end residues are part of each CDR3. The D gene is left open where the match is weak. Size tells how often a clone was seen (once, few, many) or the class of an expanded clone, and some rows leave it out.

>TRBJ1-5|TRBV2|13|few|.
TGTGCCAGCAGTGAAGGGGGTCATCAGCCCCAGCATTTT
CASSEGGHQPQHF
>TRBJ1-2|TRBV5-4|16|.|.
TGTGCCAGCAGCCCCGCTTCTCCAGGCCTCGACTATGGCTACACCTTC
CASSPASPGLDYGYTF
>TRBJ2-2|TRBV28|14|.|.
TGTGCCAGCGATACGTCAGGGGCAGGCGGGGAGCTGTTTTTT
CASDTSGAGGELFF
>TRBJ2-7|TRBV7-2|12|.|.
TGTGCCAGCAGCTACCCAAATAACGAGCAGTACTTC
CASSYPNNEQYF
>TRBJ1-2|TRBV28|14|once|.
TGTGCCAGCAGTGCTACTCCGAGGACGGGCGGCTACACCTTC
CASSATPRTGGYTF
>TRBJ2-3|TRBV5-1|15|few|.
TGCGCCAGCAGCTTGGCCGCGGTGGGGGCAGATACGCAGTATTTT
CASSLAAVGADTQYF
>TRBJ2-7|TRBV28|14|.|TRBD1
TGTGCCAGCAGAGCGCGACAGGGGCCCTACGAGCAGTACTTC
CASRARQGPYEQYF
>TRBJ2-3|TRBV7-8|14|.|.
TGTGCCAGCAGCTCCCGACGGGGCACAGATACGCAGTATTTT
CASSSRRGTDTQYF
>TRBJ1-4|TRBV18|15|few|.
TGTGCCAGCTCACCACGGTCCGGGGGAGCTGAAAAACTGTTTTTT
CASSPRSGGAEKLFF
>TRBJ1-1|TRBV9|14|.|.
TGTGCCAGCAGCGGTCTTGAGGGGGACACTGAAGCTTTCTTT
CASSGLEGDTEAFF
>TRBJ2-7|TRBV5-1|15|few|.
TGCGCCAGCAGCACAGACCTAGTTCGTACCTACGAGCAGTACTTC
CASSTDLVRTYEQYF
>TRBJ2-3|TRBV29-1|12|few|.
TGCAGCGGGGGCCGGGTACCAGATACGCAGTATTTT
CSGGRVPDTQYF
>TRBJ1-5|TRBV6-5|14|.|.
TGTGCCAGCAGTGACTGGACAGACAATCAGCCCCAGCATTTT
CASSDWTDNQPQHF
>TRBJ2-7|TRBV28|15|.|TRBD2
TGTGCCAGCAGTTCCGGACTAGCGGGAGCGTACGAGCAGTACTTC
CASSSGLAGAYEQYF
>TRBJ1-2|TRBV28|14|.|.
TGTGCCAGCACTCGCAGGAGGCTAAACTATGGCTACACCTTC
CASTRRRLNYGYTF
>TRBJ2-1|TRBV14|20|.|TRBD1
TGTGCCAGCAGCCGCACGATGACAGGGTCCGAACGACCAAGCTACAATGAGCAGTTCTTC
CASSRTMTGSERPSYNEQFF
>TRBJ2-7|TRBV28|15|.|TRBD1
TGTGCCAGCAGTTCGCCTTCGACAGGGACCTACGAGCAGTACTTC
CASSSPSTGTYEQYF
>TRBJ2-2|TRBV9|15|.|.
TGTGCCAGCAGCTTACGGGGCGGGTGGAACGGGGAGCTGTTTTTT
CASSLRGGWNGELFF
>TRBJ2-7|TRBV11-2|17|.|TRBD1
TGTGCCAGCAGCTCTATCCCACGGACAGGGAGCTCCTACGAGCAGTACTTC
CASSSIPRTGSSYEQYF
>TRBJ2-3|TRBV9|16|.|TRBD1
TGTGCCAGCAGCCCAACCGGGACAGCCTACACAGATACGCAGTATTTT
CASSPTGTAYTDTQYF
>TRBJ1-1|TRBV5-6|15|.|.
TGTGCCAGCAGCCTAGTGTATTGGGGCGCCACTGAAGCTTTCTTT
CASSLVYWGATEAFF
>TRBJ2-2|TRBV25-1|15|.|.
TGTGCCAGCAGTGCTGGCGGGCTAAACACCGGGGAGCTGTTTTTT
CASSAGGLNTGELFF
>TRBJ2-1|TRBV18|11|few|.
TGTGCCAGCTCACCTCACGATGAGCAGTTCTTC
CASSPHDEQFF